The 11 T cell receptor beta chains given below trace back to one sample, sequenced in a study of T cell responses to AZD1222 COVID-19 vaccine. Assay: immunoSEQ multiplex PCR; the TCRdb copy retains only in-frame clones and omits some. The sample holds tens of thousands of clones, 70% to 90% seen once. The input for sequencing was peripheral blood, taken 28 days after the second AZD1222 dose. The source is an adult who received the AZD1222 COVID-19 vaccine.

CDR3 residues: CATSSWGRRSAYEQYF. The CDR3 bases are TGTGCCACCAGTTCCTGGGGACGTCGGAGTGCCTACGAGCAGTACTTC. V and J are TRBV15 and TRBJ2-7; D tentatively fits TRBD1 or TRBD2 (5 bases each). V was clipped by 6 bases and J by 2 bases, with 20 bases between them. In germline, CDR1 is LNHNV, CDR2 YYDKDF (reference sequence). The CDR3 sequence is 16 residues long.

The genes are TRBV28 and TRBJ1-1; D perhaps matches TRBD1 (5 bases). V was trimmed by 3 bases and J by 6 bases, leaving 11 bases between them. There are 13 residues in the CDR3. Germline loops: CDR1 MDHEN, CDR2 SYDVKM. CDR3 region: CASSFQGAAEAFF. The CDR3 DNA is TGTGCCAGCAGTTTTCAGGGTGCCGCTGAAGCTTTCTTT.

The J gene is TRBJ1-2, the V gene TRBV19, with unresolved D. The CDR3 contains 13 residues. The V end was cut by 3 bases, the J end by 8 bases, with 13 bases between. Germline V CDR1 and CDR2: LNHDA, SQIVND (reference sequence). The CDR3 coding sequence is TGTGCCAGTAGTATGCGGGCTCGGGAAGGCTACACCTTC. Its protein product is CASSMRAREGYTF.

The chain combines TRBV25-1 with TRBJ1-1; 7 bases are a match to TRBD1. This CDR3 comprises 15 residues. Trimming at V came to 6 bases and at J to 3 bases, leaving 10 bases not matched to a gene. CDR1 and CDR2 from the germline V gene are MGHDK and SYGVNS. The CDR3 DNA reads as TGTGCCAGCAGCCTCAACAGGGGCGAAGACACTGAAGCTTTCTTT. This sequence encodes CASSLNRGEDTEAFF.

The V call is TRBV2, the J call TRBJ1-6; a weak D match, TRBD1 (5 bases). The CDR3 sequence is 12 residues long. Germline CDR1 is SNHLY and CDR2 is FYNNEI. V shed 8 bases and J shed 7 bases, with 9 bases lying between them. The CDR3 bases are TGTGCCAGCGCGGAGGGGAATTCACCCCTCCACTTT. Translating it yields CASAEGNSPLHF.

The V and J genes are TRBV27 and TRBJ1-5, with 7 bases lining up with TRBD1. Germline trimming cut 2 bases from V and 6 bases from J; bases unmatched to any gene: 10. CDR1 and CDR2 (germline): MNHEY, SMNVEV (reference sequence). The CDR3 length is 16 residues. CDR3 DNA sequence: TGTGCCAGCAGTTTAAGGGGGCTGGGGGTGGGTCAGCCCCAGCATTTT. Protein product: CASSLRGLGVGQPQHF.

The CDR3 sequence: CASSLGTYQGTEAFF. The CDR3 nucleotides read TGTGCCAGCAGCCTGGGGACATATCAAGGCACTGAAGCTTTCTTT. The chain combines TRBV3-1 (or the pseudogene TRBV3-2) with TRBJ1-1, with D maybe TRBD1 (6 bases). This CDR3 is built from 15 residues. Deletions cut 4 bases from V and 4 bases from J, with 16 bases between. Looked up from germline, CDR1 is LGHDT and CDR2 is YNNKEL (reference sequence).

The chain uses TRBV5-5 and TRBJ2-2, with 8 bases that match TRBD2. From germline, CDR1 is SGHKS and CDR2 YYEKEE (reference sequence). V shed 4 bases and J 3 bases; nucleotides not matched to a gene: 8. This CDR3 has 16 amino acids. CDR3 in DNA: TGTGCCAGCAGCAGTCCAGCGGGAGTAGACACCGGGGAGCTGTTTTTT. Translating it yields CASSSPAGVDTGELFF.

The V call is TRBV29-1, the J call TRBJ2-3; the match to TRBD2 covers 13 bases. V was clipped by 5 bases and J by 2 bases; unmatched bases: 4. The CDR3 contains 15 residues. CDR1 and CDR2 (germline): SQVTM, ANQGSEA. The CDR3 spells CSVPGTSGNTDTQYF. The CDR3 region has the DNA TGCAGCGTTCCCGGGACTAGCGGGAACACAGATACGCAGTATTTT.

V usage is TRBV6-6 and J usage is TRBJ1-5, with D uncertain. V lost 6 bases and J 2 bases, leaving 17 bases between the germline ends. The CDR3 is 16 residues long. The germline V gene encodes CDR1 MNHNY and CDR2 SVGAGI (reference sequence). CDR3 region: CASRDSGKGGNQPQHF. DNA of the CDR3: TGTGCCAGCAGGGACTCGGGGAAGGGTGGCAATCAGCCCCAGCATTTT.

On this clone itself: Possible read error: a much larger clone is one base away. Within the sample, other DNA sequences also encode this same CDR3. The V gene is TRBV18, the J gene TRBJ1-5, with 7 bases that match TRBD1. The CDR3 covers 15 residues. Germline V CDR1 and CDR2: KGHSH, LQKENI. V lost 3 bases and J lost 1; bases outside the gene matches: 3. For the CDR3, the DNA is TGTGCCAGCTCACCCGGGACAGAGAGCAATCAGCCCCAGCATTTT. Translation: CASSPGTESNQPQHF.